This T cell receptor beta chain comes out of a study of shared clonotypes between healthy human individuals (TCRdb year 2020). Background for the entire study: The cohort included a few men and a couple of women between 18 and 49 years of age. Per donor, three plates each were used for CD4 naive and CD4 memory, two for CD8 naive, and one for CD8 memory. Leukapheresis yielded between about 0.85 and 10 billion PBMCs per donor. To increase sequencing depth and limit assay-specific biases, different laboratories used diverse techniques to prepare libraries and sequence TCR repertoires. Blood TCR repertoires of 5 or 6 healthy adults were deeply sequenced to estimate repertoire size and the extent of clonotype sharing between individuals.

Donors were healthy HIV-negative adults with no recently reported acute infections or vaccinations. All donors were Caucasian adults living in Nashville, Tennessee, USA. CD4+ T cells were enriched by magnetic negative selection, after which naive cells were positively selected on CD45RA and the negative fraction was taken as the memory subset. Blood was collected by leukapheresis, and PBMCs were isolated by Ficoll-Histopaque density gradient centrifugation and then cryopreserved in liquid nitrogen vapor phase. Purity and quantity of every magnetically sorted T cell population were checked by analytical flow cytometry. Each sorted fraction had its genomic DNA isolated and then quantified by UV absorbance on a Nanodrop 2000c. The germline V gene yields ENHRY for CDR1 and SYGVKD for CDR2. Spanning cysteine to phenylalanine, the CDR3 consists of 13 amino acids. Only the CDR3 region is kept as DNA, spanning 39 bases read in frame from base 1. V is reduced by 8 bases and J by 5 bases, leaving a spacing of 15 bases between them.

TCR CDR3 regions were amplified from genomic DNA by multiplex PCR using the deep immunoSEQ assay. Extracted genomic DNA from each cell subset was distributed evenly across all wells of several immunoSEQ 96-well plates, and each plate was treated as a replicate. For sorted subsets, roughly 200 ng of genomic DNA, equivalent to 25,000 to 35,000 T cell genomes, went into each replicate PCR. Purified libraries were measured with a Qubit 3.0 fluorometer, size-checked on a Bioanalyzer 2100, and measured again with the KAPA Library Quantification kit. A separate single-read 150-cycle Illumina NextSeq 550 flow cell was used to sequence each immunoSEQ 96-well plate. On the study's bioinformatics: Because only junctional sequences without quality scores were contained in the immunoSEQ output, filtering matching that applied to full-length reads could not be performed. Sequences were annotated with PyIR, a Python wrapper for IgBLAST v1.9, using IMGT germline references to assign V/J genes and CDR3. Any read was removed if the V/J assignment was weak (E-value above 1e-6), the CDR3 was missing, or the read contained stop codons, out-of-frame junctions, or ambiguous translated residues. V3J clonotypes were defined by identical inferred V gene, J gene, and CDR3 amino acid sequence. To compute the percentage overlap between repertoires, the number of shared unique clonotypes was divided by the size of the smaller repertoire. Richness of each repertoire was evaluated using RTK rarefaction, the Chao1 estimator, and Recon v2.1 estimates of unobserved clonotypes. Generation probabilities for all TCRbeta clonotypes obtained by the gDNA method from a handful of donors were computed using OLGA. Not all clones reach the TCRdb copy of this immuneACCESS table, which keeps in-frame sequences only. Checked studies attribute under half of the gap to unresolved V genes and leave the rest unexplained. D and trimming come from the DNA, and the V and J calls and clone size come from that table. This sample has under 2,500,000 clones in its table, and nearly 97% of those were observed once. The ten largest make up 0.1% to 0.15% of the sample.

Study-wide conclusions, independent of this receptor: The genetic and exposure-history diversity represented was limited by the small number of donors. Rarefaction of sorted-subset datasets indicated incomplete sequencing despite the large sequencing depth. Compared with non-shared clonotypes, the clonotypes found in all four sorted-subset donors had higher generation probabilities. Naive subsets generally had larger estimated clonotype richness than memory subsets did. Sharing across several donors was observed for about 5% of naive CD4, over 3% of naive CD8, 2.3% of memory CD4, and roughly 0.4% of memory CD8 clonotypes. Sampling was restricted to blood, and TCR repertoires in tissues likely differ from the TCR repertoires found in blood. Pairwise subsampling led to the expectation that sequencing depth would affect the degree of clonotype sharing among donors.

A remark on this clone: This receptor's antigen is unknown. One base away there is no much larger clone; base qualities are not given.

The receptor comes from a man aged 18 to 35 in good health. The sample was naive CD4+ T cells sorted from blood. This specimen's cell subset or site label, per the study, means: CD45RA+ positively selected. Rearrangement joined TRBV10-3 to TRBJ1-2, with the D segment identity uncertain. The DNA sequence is given as TGTGCCATCGGGAACGAGAGGATGTATGGCTACACCTTC. Protein translation: CAIGNERMYGYTF.